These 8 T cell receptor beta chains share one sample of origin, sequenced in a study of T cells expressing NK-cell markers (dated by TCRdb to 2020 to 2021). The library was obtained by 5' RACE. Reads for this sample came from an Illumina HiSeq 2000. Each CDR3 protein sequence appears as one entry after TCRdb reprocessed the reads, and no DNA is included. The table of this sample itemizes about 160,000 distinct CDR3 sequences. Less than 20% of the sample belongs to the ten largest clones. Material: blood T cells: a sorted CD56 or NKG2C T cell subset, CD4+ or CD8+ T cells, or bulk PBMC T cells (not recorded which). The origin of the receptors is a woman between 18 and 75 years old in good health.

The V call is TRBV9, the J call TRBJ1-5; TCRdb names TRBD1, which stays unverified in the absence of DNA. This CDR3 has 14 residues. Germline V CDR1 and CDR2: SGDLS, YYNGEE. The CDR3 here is CASSVGQVNQPQHF.

The chain's CDR3 is CASRGLIGTYEQYF. This chain joins TRBV5-1 and TRBJ2-7; TCRdb's D call, TRBD1, is unchecked because there is no DNA. The CDR3 has 14 amino acids. Germline CDR1 SGHRS, CDR2 YFSETQ.

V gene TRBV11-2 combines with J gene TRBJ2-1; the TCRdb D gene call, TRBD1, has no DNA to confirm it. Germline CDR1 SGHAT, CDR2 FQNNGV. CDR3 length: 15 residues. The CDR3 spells CASSLRTGGGDEQFF.

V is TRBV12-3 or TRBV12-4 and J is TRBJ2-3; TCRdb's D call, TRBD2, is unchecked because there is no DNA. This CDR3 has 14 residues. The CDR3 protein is CASSLNGPTDTQYF.

CDR3 amino acids: CASSVDPGGNTGELFF. The rearrangement links TRBV9 to TRBJ2-2; checking the TCRdb D call of TRBD1 is not possible without DNA. Germline V gene data show CDR1 as SGDLS and CDR2 as YYNGEE. CDR3 length: 16 residues.

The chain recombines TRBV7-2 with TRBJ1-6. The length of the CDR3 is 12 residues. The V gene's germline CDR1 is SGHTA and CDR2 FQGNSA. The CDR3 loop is CASSNNNSPLHF.

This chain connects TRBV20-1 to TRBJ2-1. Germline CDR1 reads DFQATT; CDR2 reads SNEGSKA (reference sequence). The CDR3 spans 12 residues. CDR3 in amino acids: CSARFNYNEQFF.

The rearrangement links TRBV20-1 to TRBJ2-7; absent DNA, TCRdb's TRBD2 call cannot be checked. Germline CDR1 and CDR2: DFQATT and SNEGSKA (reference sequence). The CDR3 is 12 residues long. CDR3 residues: CSSPTSGGTQYF.